This is a list of T cell receptor beta chains from one sample in a study of blood T cells in healthy people across ages. TCRdb re-derived calls from the 5' RACE reads in MiXCR, one entry per CDR3 protein. The top ten clones hold 13% of a sample with around 1.1 million distinct CDR3 sequences, around two fifths of them seen once. Material for sequencing was blood. These receptors were taken from a young man in good health. Both conserved end residues are part of each CDR3. A D gene is named only where the DNA matches it firmly. A clone size is listed for some rows: how often the clone was seen (once, few, many), or a class if it is expanded.

>TRBV7-6|once|TRBJ2-7|17|TRBD1
TGTGCCAGCAGCTTAGCGATACCGACAGGGGTTTACAATGAGCAGTACTTC
CASSLAIPTGVYNEQYF
>TRBV12-3/TRBV12-4|NA|TRBJ2-6|15|NA
TGTGCCAGCAGTTTTCGACAGTCTGGGGCCAACGTCCTGACTTTC
CASSFRQSGANVLTF
>TRBV6-5|few|TRBJ2-4|16|TRBD1
TGTGCCAGCACCGAGACAGGGCTACTAGCCAAAAACATTCAGTACTTC
CASTETGLLAKNIQYF
>TRBV12-3/TRBV12-4|NA|TRBJ1-2|14|TRBD1
TGTGCCAGCAGTAAGATGCAGGGGGCCGACGGCTACACCTTC
CASSKMQGADGYTF
>TRBV4-2|few|TRBJ1-1|14|NA
TGTGCCAGCAGCCAAGGTGGGGGGCGCGATGAAGCTTTCTTT
CASSQGGGRDEAFF
>TRBV20-1|few|TRBJ1-3|12|NA
TGCAGTGCACGGACGGGTGGAAACACCATATATTTT
CSARTGGNTIYF
>TRBV7-2|few|TRBJ2-2|15|TRBD1
TGTGCCAGCAGCTTCCGACAGGGGGCCTCCGGGGAGCTGTTTTTT
CASSFRQGASGELFF
>TRBV7-6|few|TRBJ1-2|13|NA
TGTGCCAGCAGCCCCAAGGTTCCCCAGGTCTTCACCTTC
CASSPKVPQVFTF
>TRBV20-1|NA|TRBJ2-7|14|NA
TGCAGTGCTAGTAACGGGACCAGCTCCTACGAGCAGTACTTC
CSASNGTSSYEQYF
>TRBV5-4|few|TRBJ2-3|12|NA
TGTGCCAGCAGCTCGTCTAACGATACGCAGTATTTT
CASSSSNDTQYF
>TRBV20-1|once|TRBJ1-5|12|NA
TGCAGTGCGGGGACGGGGTATCAGCCCCAGCATTTT
CSAGTGYQPQHF
>TRBV5-6|few|TRBJ2-1|17|TRBD1
TGTGCCAGCAGCTTGGTAGGGATCGACAGGGACGACAATGAGCAGTTCTTC
CASSLVGIDRDDNEQFF